The clone carrying this TCR beta chain has more than one count but fewer than ten. Its antigen is not known. The CDR3 is 17 amino acids. The germline CDR1 and CDR2 sequences are LGHDT and YNNKEL (reference sequence). Trimming cost V 1 base and J 0 bases; bases outside gene matches: 5. The sample is drawn from a study of identical twins. Study-level findings and limits: Cord blood beta clonotypes that were abundant carried fewer insertions, and memory repertoires showed no such trend. Analyses based on zero insertions could be partly confounded by invariant MAIT and iNKT cells. Twin-shared out-of-frame alpha sequences were enriched for low generation probability.

Template switching supplied a universal primer site; unique molecular identifiers were carried on the cDNA. TCRdb passed the 5' RACE reads through MiXCR, listing each CDR3 protein once. The sample comprises 1.5 million to 2 million distinct CDR3 sequences, around 29% of which are singletons, and 0.27% rests with the top ten. The material sequenced was cord blood. The chain recombines TRBV3-1 with TRBJ2-1; TRBD2 matches at 8 bases. The receptor was derived from a newborn girl in good health. Here the CDR3 reads CASSQATSVSSYNEQFF. CDR3 in DNA: TGTGCCAGCAGCCAAGCGACTAGCGTGAGCTCCTACAATGAGCAGTTCTTC.